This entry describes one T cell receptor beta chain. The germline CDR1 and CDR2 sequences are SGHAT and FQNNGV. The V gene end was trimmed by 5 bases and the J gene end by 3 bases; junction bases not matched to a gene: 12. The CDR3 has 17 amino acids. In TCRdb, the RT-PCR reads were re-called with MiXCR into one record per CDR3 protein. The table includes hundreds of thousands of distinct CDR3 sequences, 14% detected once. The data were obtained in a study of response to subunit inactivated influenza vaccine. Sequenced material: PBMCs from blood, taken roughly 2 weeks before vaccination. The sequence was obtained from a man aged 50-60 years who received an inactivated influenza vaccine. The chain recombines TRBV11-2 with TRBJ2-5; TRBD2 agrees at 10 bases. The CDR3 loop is CASSPQVVTSGEETQYF. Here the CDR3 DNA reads TGTGCCAGCAGCCCCCAGGTTGTTACTAGCGGGGAAGAGACCCAGTACTTC.